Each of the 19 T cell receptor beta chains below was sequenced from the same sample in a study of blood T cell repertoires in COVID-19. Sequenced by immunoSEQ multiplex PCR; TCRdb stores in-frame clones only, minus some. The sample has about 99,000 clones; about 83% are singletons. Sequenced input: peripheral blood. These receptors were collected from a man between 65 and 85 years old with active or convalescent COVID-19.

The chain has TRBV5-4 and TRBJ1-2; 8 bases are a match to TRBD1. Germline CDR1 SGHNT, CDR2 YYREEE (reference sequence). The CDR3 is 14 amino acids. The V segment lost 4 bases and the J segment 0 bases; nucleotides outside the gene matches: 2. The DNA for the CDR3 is TGTGCCAGCAGCCCAGGGGGCGCTAACTATGGCTACACCTTC. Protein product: CASSPGGANYGYTF.

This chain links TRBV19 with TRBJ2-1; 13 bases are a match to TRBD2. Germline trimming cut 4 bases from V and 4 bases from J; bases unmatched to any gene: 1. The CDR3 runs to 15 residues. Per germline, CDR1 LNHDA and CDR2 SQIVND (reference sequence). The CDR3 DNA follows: TGTGCCAGTAGTAGGGGACTAGCGGGGTACAATGAGCAGTTCTTC. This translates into CASSRGLAGYNEQFF.

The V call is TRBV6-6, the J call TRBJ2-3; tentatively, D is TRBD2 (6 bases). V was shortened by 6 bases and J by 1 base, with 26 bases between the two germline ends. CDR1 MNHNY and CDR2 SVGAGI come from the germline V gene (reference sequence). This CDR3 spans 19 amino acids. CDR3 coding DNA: TGTGCCAGCAGCTCCCCCCGCCGGGACTCGCTCAGCCGCACAGATACGCAGTATTTT. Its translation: CASSSPRRDSLSRTDTQYF.

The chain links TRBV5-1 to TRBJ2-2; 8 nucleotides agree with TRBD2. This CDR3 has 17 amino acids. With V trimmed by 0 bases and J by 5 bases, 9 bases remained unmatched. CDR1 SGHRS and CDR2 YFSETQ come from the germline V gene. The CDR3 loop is CASSLEWASGLTGELFF. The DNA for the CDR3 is TGCGCCAGCAGCTTGGAATGGGCTAGCGGGTTAACCGGGGAGCTGTTTTTT.

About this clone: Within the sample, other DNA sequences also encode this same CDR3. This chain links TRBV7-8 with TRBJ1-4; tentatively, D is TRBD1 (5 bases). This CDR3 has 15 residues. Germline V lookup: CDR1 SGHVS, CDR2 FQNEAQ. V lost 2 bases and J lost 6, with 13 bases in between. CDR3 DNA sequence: TGTGCCAGCAGCTTAATGGGGCAGGCACATGAAAAACTGTTTTTT. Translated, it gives CASSLMGQAHEKLFF.

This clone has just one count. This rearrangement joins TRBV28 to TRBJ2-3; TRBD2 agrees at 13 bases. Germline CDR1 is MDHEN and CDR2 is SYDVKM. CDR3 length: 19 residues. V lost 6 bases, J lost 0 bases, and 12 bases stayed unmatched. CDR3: CASSRLAGGALSSTDTQYF. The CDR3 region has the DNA TGTGCCAGCAGCCGACTAGCGGGGGGTGCGCTTTCTAGCACAGATACGCAGTATTTT. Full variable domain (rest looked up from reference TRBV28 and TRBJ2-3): DVKVTQSSRYLVKRTGEKVFLECVQDMDHENMFWYRQDPGLGLRLIYFSYDVKMKEKGDIPEGYSVSREKKERFSLILESASTNQTSMYLCASSRLAGGALSSTDTQYFGPGTRLTVL.

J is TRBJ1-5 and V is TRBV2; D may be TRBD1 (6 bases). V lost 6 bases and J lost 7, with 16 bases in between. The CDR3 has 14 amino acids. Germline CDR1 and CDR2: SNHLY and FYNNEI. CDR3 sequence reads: CASSVRGRGQPQHF. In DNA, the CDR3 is TGTGCCAGCAGCGTCAGGGGCAGGGGACAGCCCCAGCATTTT.

CDR3 sequence (DNA): TGTGCCGGGGGACTAGCGGGAAAAACCACCGGGGAGCTGTTTTTT. This translates into CAGGLAGKTTGELFF. This chain links TRBV7-9 with TRBJ2-2; 13 positions match TRBD2. Germline V gene sequence: CDR1 SEHNR, CDR2 FQNEAQ (reference sequence). The V gene end was trimmed by 11 bases and the J gene end by 4 bases; junction bases not matched to a gene: 7. CDR3 length: 15 residues.

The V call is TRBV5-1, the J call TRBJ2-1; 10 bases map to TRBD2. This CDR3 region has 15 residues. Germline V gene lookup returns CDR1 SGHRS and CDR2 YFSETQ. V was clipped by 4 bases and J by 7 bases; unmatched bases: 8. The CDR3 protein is CASSPLAGEFNEQFF. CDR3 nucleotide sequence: TGCGCCAGCAGCCCCCTAGCGGGGGAGTTTAATGAGCAGTTCTTC.

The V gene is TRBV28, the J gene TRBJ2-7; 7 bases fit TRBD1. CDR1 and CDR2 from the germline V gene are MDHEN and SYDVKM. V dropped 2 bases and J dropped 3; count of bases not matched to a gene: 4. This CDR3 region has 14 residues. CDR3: CASSLGTAIYEQYF. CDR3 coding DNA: TGTGCCAGCAGTTTAGGGACAGCTATCTACGAGCAGTACTTC.

In nucleotides, the CDR3 is TGCGCCAGCAGCTCGGACAGGGCAGCCCACGAGCAGTACTTC. It yields the protein CASSSDRAAHEQYF. The chain joins TRBV5-1 to TRBJ2-7; 8 bases align to TRBD1. Germline CDR1 and CDR2: SGHRS and YFSETQ. The CDR3 extends over 14 amino acids. The V segment lost 3 bases and the J segment 5 bases; nucleotides outside the gene matches: 7.

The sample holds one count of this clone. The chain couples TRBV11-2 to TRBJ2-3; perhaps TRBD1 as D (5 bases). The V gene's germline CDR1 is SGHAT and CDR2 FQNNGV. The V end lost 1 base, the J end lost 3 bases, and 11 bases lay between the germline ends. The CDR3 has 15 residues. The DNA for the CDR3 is TGTGCCAGCAGCTTAGGTCAGGGTCAAACAGATACGCAGTATTTT. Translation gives CASSLGQGQTDTQYF.

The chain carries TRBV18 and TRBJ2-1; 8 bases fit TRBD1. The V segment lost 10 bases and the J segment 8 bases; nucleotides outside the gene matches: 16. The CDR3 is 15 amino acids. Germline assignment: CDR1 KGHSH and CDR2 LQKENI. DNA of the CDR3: TGTGCCACCCCCAGGGGGCGCGTAGAACTCTATGAGCAGTTCTTC. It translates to CATPRGRVELYEQFF.

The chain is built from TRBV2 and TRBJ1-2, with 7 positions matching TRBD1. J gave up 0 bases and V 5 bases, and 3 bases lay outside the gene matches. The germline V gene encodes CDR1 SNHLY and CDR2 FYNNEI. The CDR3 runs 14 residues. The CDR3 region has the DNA TGTGCCAGCAGTATTGGACAGGCTAACTATGGCTACACCTTC. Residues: CASSIGQANYGYTF.

In DNA form, the CDR3 reads TGTGCCAGCGAAAGACAGGGGGCTCGGGAGCAGTTCTTC. Its protein product is CASERQGAREQFF. This chain joins TRBV6-5 and TRBJ2-1, with 10 bases lining up with TRBD1. Germline V gene data show CDR1 as MNHEY and CDR2 as SVGAGI. V lost 8 bases to trimming and J lost 10 bases; unmatched junction nucleotides: 8. This CDR3 comprises 13 residues.

The CDR3 loop reads CASRTGTGRNQPQHF. In DNA form, the CDR3 reads TGTGCCAGCAGGACCGGGACAGGGAGAAATCAGCCCCAGCATTTT. V gene TRBV2 combines with J gene TRBJ1-5; 9 bases are shared with TRBD1. V shed 6 bases and J 4 bases; nucleotides not matched to a gene: 7. CDR1 and CDR2 (germline): SNHLY, FYNNEI. This CDR3 spans 15 amino acids.

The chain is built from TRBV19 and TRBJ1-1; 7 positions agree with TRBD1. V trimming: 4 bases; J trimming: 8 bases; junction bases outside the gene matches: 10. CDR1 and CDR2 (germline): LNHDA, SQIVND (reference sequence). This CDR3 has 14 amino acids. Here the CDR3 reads CASSTLLGQAEAFF. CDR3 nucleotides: TGTGCCAGTAGTACCCTACTAGGACAGGCGGAAGCTTTCTTT.

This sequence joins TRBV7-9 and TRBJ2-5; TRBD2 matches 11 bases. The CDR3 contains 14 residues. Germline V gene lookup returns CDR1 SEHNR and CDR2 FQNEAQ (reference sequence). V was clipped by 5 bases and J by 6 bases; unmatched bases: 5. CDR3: CASSATSGEQTQYF. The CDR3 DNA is TGTGCCAGCAGCGCGACTAGCGGGGAACAGACCCAGTACTTC.

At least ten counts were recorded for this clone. CDR3 in DNA: TGTGCCAGCAGCCAAGATCTTAATCGAGCAGGGGAGCTGTTTTTT. Its translation is CASSQDLNRAGELFF. The chain joins TRBV3-1 (or the pseudogene TRBV3-2) to TRBJ2-2; D is ambiguous. CDR3 length: 15 amino acids. Germline values: CDR1 LGHDT, CDR2 YNNKEL (reference sequence). The V and J ends lost 0 bases and 8 bases respectively, with 13 bases between them.